The 15 T cell receptor beta chains listed next were all sequenced from one sample in a study of T cell responses to AZD1222 COVID-19 vaccine. Only in-frame clones appear in the TCRdb table, and some are missing; sequencing was by immunoSEQ multiplex PCR. The sample contains about 150,000 clones, around 86% of which appear only once. Sequencing was performed on peripheral blood, taken 28 days after the second AZD1222 dose. These receptor sequences come from an adult who received the AZD1222 COVID-19 vaccine.

The gene calls are TRBV28 and TRBJ1-5, with 8 bases that match TRBD1. The CDR3 covers 14 residues. The junction had 4 bases not matched to a gene; V was cut back by 7 bases and J by 2 bases. Germline loops: CDR1 MDHEN, CDR2 SYDVKM. The CDR3: CASTDRGRNQPQHF. The CDR3 DNA reads TGTGCCAGCACTGACAGGGGACGCAATCAGCCCCAGCATTTT.

The rearrangement joins TRBV7-2 to TRBJ2-1; D is uncertain. The germline V and J ends were trimmed by 2 bases and 9 bases, with 14 bases remaining between them. The CDR3 has 14 amino acids. Germline V CDR1 and CDR2: SGHTA, FQGNSA. CDR3 protein: CASSLPSPRGEQFF. Here the CDR3 DNA reads TGTGCCAGCAGCTTACCGTCCCCAAGAGGTGAGCAGTTCTTC.

The rearrangement joins TRBV19 to TRBJ2-5, with a possible D match to TRBD1 (6 bases). V dropped 5 bases and J dropped 3 bases, with 13 bases sitting between them. Germline V CDR1 and CDR2: LNHDA, SQIVND (reference sequence). The CDR3 loop spans 14 amino acids. The DNA of the CDR3 is TGTGCCAGTAGTGCAACAGGGTCCGAAGAGACCCAGTACTTC. This gives the protein CASSATGSEETQYF.

J is TRBJ1-1 and V is TRBV19; 9 nucleotides match TRBD1. The germline V gene has CDR1 LNHDA and CDR2 SQIVND (reference sequence). The V segment lost 5 bases and the J segment 5 bases; nucleotides outside the gene matches: 6. The CDR3 runs 14 residues. Here the CDR3 reads CASSGGDRVTEAFF. In DNA form, the CDR3 reads TGTGCCAGTAGTGGGGGGGACAGGGTGACTGAAGCTTTCTTT. The full variable domain, its missing parts supplied by reference TRBV19 and TRBJ1-1, is DGGITQSPKYLFRKEGQNVTLSCEQNLNHDAMYWYRQDPGQGLRLIYYSQIVNDFQKGDIAEGYSVSREKKESFPLTVTSAQKNPTAFYLCASSGGDRVTEAFFGQGTRLTVV.

V gene TRBV4-1 combines with J gene TRBJ1-2, with TRBD1 identical over 7 bases. The CDR3 spans 16 residues. From germline, CDR1 is MGHRA and CDR2 YSYEKL. J gave up 4 bases and V 0 bases, and 8 bases lay outside the gene matches. The CDR3 DNA reads as TGCGCCAGCAGCCAAGAATGGACAGGATCGGGCTATGGCTACACCTTC. It encodes CASSQEWTGSGYGYTF.

V usage is TRBV19 and J usage is TRBJ1-2; the match to TRBD1 covers 11 bases. The CDR3 consists of 16 residues. From germline, CDR1 is LNHDA and CDR2 SQIVND (reference sequence). The V and J ends lost 5 bases and 3 bases, in that order; junction bases with no gene match: 8. The CDR3 DNA is TGTGCCAGTAGTTTAAGACCGGGACAGGGGGACTATGGCTACACCTTC. Its protein is CASSLRPGQGDYGYTF.

This sequence joins TRBV2 and TRBJ2-1; 8 bases line up with TRBD2. The CDR3 covers 15 residues. The V gene end was trimmed by 2 bases and the J gene end by 15 bases; junction bases not matched to a gene: 15. Germline loops: CDR1 SNHLY, CDR2 FYNNEI. CDR3 nucleotide sequence: TGTGCCAGCAGTGAAAGCGGGAGCCTAGAAAATGTGCGGTTCTTC. Encoded protein: CASSESGSLENVRFF.

This chain joins TRBV12-3 or TRBV12-4 and TRBJ2-1, with D possibly matching TRBD1 (6 bases). V shed 2 bases and J shed 7 bases, with 6 bases lying between them. This CDR3 region has 12 residues. The CDR3 DNA reads TGTGCCAGCAGTTTAAGGGGGAATGAGCAGTTCTTC. Its protein product is CASSLRGNEQFF.

V gene TRBV4-2 combines with J gene TRBJ2-1, with 8 bases lining up with TRBD2. The CDR3 consists of 15 residues. Germline V gene lookup returns CDR1 LGHNA and CDR2 YNFKEQ. The junction had 8 bases not matched to a gene; V was cut back by 4 bases and J by 6 bases. The chain's CDR3 is CASSRRTSPPNEQFF. DNA of the CDR3: TGTGCCAGCAGCCGTCGGACTAGCCCCCCCAATGAGCAGTTCTTC.

This chain joins TRBV5-1 and TRBJ2-1, with TRBD2 matching 7 bases. Germline V gene sequence: CDR1 SGHRS, CDR2 YFSETQ. The CDR3 extends over 13 amino acids. Losses at the gene ends were 4 bases for V and 4 bases for J; bases not matched to a gene: 2. The CDR3 region is CASSPLAYNEQFF. CDR3 bases: TGCGCCAGCAGCCCACTAGCGTACAATGAGCAGTTCTTC. The full variable domain, completed using reference TRBV5-1 and TRBJ2-1, is KAGVTQTPRYLIKTRGQQVTLSCSPISGHRSVSWYQQTPGQGLQFLFEYFSETQRNKGNFPGRFSGRQFSNSRSEMNVSTLELGDSALYLCASSPLAYNEQFFGPGTRLTVL.

The table lists this clone with a count of one. The chain links TRBV15 to TRBJ2-5, with D hard to call. CDR1 LNHNV and CDR2 YYDKDF come from the germline V gene (reference sequence). The V end was cut by 1 base, the J end by 1 base, with 7 bases between. The CDR3 is 14 amino acids. CDR3 DNA: TGTGCCACCAGCAGAGTACCTTTCCAAGAGACCCAGTACTTC. Its translation: CATSRVPFQETQYF.

The chain employs TRBV19 and TRBJ2-5, with a possible D match to TRBD2 (5 bases). The germline V and J ends were trimmed by 2 bases and 4 bases, with 11 bases remaining between them. CDR1 and CDR2 from the germline V gene are LNHDA and SQIVND (reference sequence). The CDR3 is 14 residues long. CDR3 in DNA: TGTGCCAGTAGTATAATGGGCGAGGGAGAGACCCAGTACTTC. Protein: CASSIMGEGETQYF.

This chain connects TRBV9 to TRBJ1-3, with a possible D match to TRBD1 (6 bases). Trimming removed 4 bases from V and 3 bases from J, with 11 bases in between. Looked up from germline, CDR1 is SGDLS and CDR2 is YYNGEE. The CDR3 length is 14 residues. The CDR3 loop is CASSNREGGNTIYF. Here the CDR3 DNA reads TGTGCCAGCAGCAACAGGGAAGGTGGAAACACCATATATTTT.

The chain employs TRBV3-1 (or the pseudogene TRBV3-2) and TRBJ2-2, with 8 nucleotides matching TRBD2. The V gene's germline CDR1 is LGHDT and CDR2 YNNKEL (reference sequence). The CDR3 has 18 amino acids. V shed 3 bases and J 1 base; nucleotides not matched to a gene: 10. The CDR3 loop is CASSQGVLAEMNTGELFF. The CDR3 nucleotides read TGTGCCAGCAGCCAGGGGGTACTAGCGGAGATGAACACCGGGGAGCTGTTTTTT.

This chain links TRBV4-2 with TRBJ2-2; 7 bases line up with TRBD2. In germline, CDR1 is LGHNA, CDR2 YNFKEQ. The length of the CDR3 is 18 residues. Trimming removed 0 bases from V and 7 bases from J; junction bases left unmatched: 14. The CDR3 DNA is TGTGCCAGCAGCCAAGAAAGTAGCGGGCCTGCCTGGGGCGGGGAGCTGTTTTTT. It encodes CASSQESSGPAWGGELFF.